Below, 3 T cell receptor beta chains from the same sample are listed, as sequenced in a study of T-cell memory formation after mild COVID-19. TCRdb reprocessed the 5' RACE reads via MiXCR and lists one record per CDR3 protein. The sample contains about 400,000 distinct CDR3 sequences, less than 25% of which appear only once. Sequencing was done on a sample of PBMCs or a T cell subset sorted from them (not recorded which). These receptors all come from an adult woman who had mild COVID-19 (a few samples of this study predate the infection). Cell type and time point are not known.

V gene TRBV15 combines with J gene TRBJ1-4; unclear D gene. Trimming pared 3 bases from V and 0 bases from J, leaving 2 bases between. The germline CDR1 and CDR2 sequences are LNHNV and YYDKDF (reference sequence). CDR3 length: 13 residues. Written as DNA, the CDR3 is TGTGCCACCAGCAGTTCAACTAATGAAAAACTGTTTTTT. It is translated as CATSSSTNEKLFF.

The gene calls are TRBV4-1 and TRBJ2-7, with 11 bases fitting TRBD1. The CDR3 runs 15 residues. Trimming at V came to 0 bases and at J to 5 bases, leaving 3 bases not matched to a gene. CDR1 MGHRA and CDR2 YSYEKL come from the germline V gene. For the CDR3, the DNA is TGCGCCAGCAGCCAAGAAGGACAGGGGGCCCACGAGCAGTACTTC. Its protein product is CASSQEGQGAHEQYF.

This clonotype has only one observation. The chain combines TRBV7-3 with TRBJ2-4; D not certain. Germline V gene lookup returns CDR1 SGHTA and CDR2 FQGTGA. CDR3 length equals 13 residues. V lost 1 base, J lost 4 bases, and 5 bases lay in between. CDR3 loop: CASSLSGKNIQYF. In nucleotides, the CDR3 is TGTGCCAGCAGCTTAAGTGGTAAAAACATTCAGTACTTC.